The T cell receptor (beta chain) under discussion was sequenced for a study of blood T cell dynamics during melanoma immunotherapy. Overall study: Standard first-line treatment here was pembrolizumab or nivolumab plus ipilimumab in metastatic melanoma.

Data came from immunoSEQ multiplex PCR; TCRdb stores just in-frame clones and leaves some out. The sample records about 7,600 clones, 70% to 90% being singletons. Time point meaning: week 3, after first cycle of checkpoint inhibitor. The sequences come from blood, collected from a patient treated with checkpoint blockade. The receptor was derived from a human donor with melanoma.

The CDR3 sequence: CASSLGHPYEQYV. The DNA of the CDR3 is TGTGCCAGCAGCTTAGGACACCCCTACGAGCAGTACGTC. The genes are TRBV11-2 and TRBJ2-7; D gene uncertain. The CDR3 has 13 amino acids. In germline, CDR1 is SGHAT, CDR2 FQNNGV. Trimming removed 1 base from V and 2 bases from J, with 6 bases in between.